This passage covers 20 T cell receptor beta chains from one sample sequenced in a study of cytomegalovirus exposure and HLA in healthy donors (dated by TCRdb to about 2017). Libraries were made using the immunoSEQ multiplex PCR assay. In TCRdb, the immuneACCESS table is reduced to in-frame sequences with V and J assigned. These tables do not hold every clone; where another copy was compared, an unresolved V gene accounts for under half, and the others remain unexplained. This sample is represented by 57,000 or so clones; 90% to 95% of them were singletons. The top ten hold around 2% of the sample. The specimen sequenced was PBMCs. Source of these receptors: a woman aged 30 to 39 in good health and CMV-seronegative.

The V call is TRBV2, the J call TRBJ2-1, with TRBD2 identical over 7 bases. This CDR3 comprises 13 residues. Germline V CDR1 and CDR2: SNHLY, FYNNEI. CDR3 protein: CAGGGRVGNEQFF. CDR3 DNA sequence: TGTGCGGGCGGGGGAAGGGTTGGTAATGAGCAGTTCTTC.

CDR3 loop: CASSPATGVGEKLFF. The CDR3 nucleotides are TGTGCCAGCAGCCCCGCGACAGGGGTAGGAGAAAAACTGTTTTTT. The chain combines TRBV5-4 with TRBJ1-4; 8 nucleotides line up with TRBD1. V dropped 4 bases and J dropped 8; count of bases not matched to a gene: 10. The CDR3 consists of 15 residues. Germline CDR1 and CDR2: SGHNT and YYREEE (reference sequence).

J is TRBJ2-6 and V is TRBV6-9; D may be TRBD1 (6 bases). The V gene lost 7 bases and the J gene lost 0 bases, with 25 bases spanning the gap. Per the germline V gene, CDR1 is MNHGY and CDR2 is SVAAGI. CDR3 length equals 20 residues. The CDR3 loop reads CASIARRTDTLSSGANVLTF. For the CDR3, the DNA is TGTGCCAGCATCGCCCGGAGGACAGACACTTTAAGCTCTGGGGCCAACGTCCTGACTTTC.

The rearrangement links TRBV27 to TRBJ2-5, with 8 bases aligning to TRBD1. This CDR3 spans 13 amino acids. With 5 bases clipped from V and 5 bases from J, the junction kept 4 bases outside the gene matches. Germline V gene data show CDR1 as MNHEY and CDR2 as SMNVEV (reference sequence). Here the CDR3 reads CASSPTGAETQYF. CDR3 nucleotides: TGTGCCAGCAGTCCGACAGGGGCGGAGACCCAGTACTTC.

This clone was detected only once. V gene TRBV9 combines with J gene TRBJ1-1; TRBD1 aligns across 11 bases. The CDR3 spans 15 residues. The J segment lost 6 bases and the V segment lost 0 bases, leaving 4 bases of the junction unmatched. CDR1 and CDR2 from the germline V gene are SGDLS and YYNGEE. The CDR3 reads CASSVVGQGGAEAFF. DNA for the CDR3: TGTGCCAGCAGCGTAGTGGGACAGGGGGGGGCTGAAGCTTTCTTT.

For this clone: Its ends do not fully match the called genes, so a read error is possible. Additional DNA sequences in this sample encode the identical CDR3. V is TRBV30 and J is TRBJ2-1; tentative D call: TRBD1 (5 bases). Per germline, CDR1 GTSNPN and CDR2 SVGIG (reference sequence). This CDR3 comprises 12 residues. In DNA, the CDR3 is TGCGCCTGGAGTGTACAGGAAGGTGAGCAGTTCTTC. Its translation is CAWSVQEGEQFF.

V is TRBV19 and J is TRBJ2-3; 8 bases are shared with TRBD1. The germline CDR1 and CDR2 sequences are LNHDA and SQIVND (reference sequence). Germline trimming cut 9 bases from V and 1 base from J; bases unmatched to any gene: 12. This CDR3 comprises 16 residues. The CDR3 sequence: CASKRQGRIGTDTQYF. The CDR3 coding sequence is TGTGCCAGCAAACGACAGGGGAGGATTGGCACAGATACGCAGTATTTT.

This clone came up once. The gene calls are TRBV5-4 and TRBJ2-7; 11 nucleotides agree with TRBD2. The germline CDR1 and CDR2 sequences are SGHNT and YYREEE (reference sequence). The V segment lost 5 bases and the J segment 3 bases; nucleotides outside the gene matches: 7. The CDR3 totals 15 residues. In DNA form, the CDR3 reads TGTGCCAGCAGATCGGGAACTAGCGGGAGCTACGAGCAGTACTTC. This encodes CASRSGTSGSYEQYF. The variable domain in full, completed from reference TRBV5-4 and TRBJ2-7, reads ETGVTQSPTHLIKTRGQQVTLRCSSQSGHNTVSWYQQALGQGPQFIFQYYREEENGRGNFPPRFSGLQFPNYSSELNVNALELDDSALYLCASRSGTSGSYEQYFGPGTRLTVT.

J is TRBJ2-7 and V is TRBV7-8; 10 bases line up with TRBD2. V lost 5 bases, J lost 2 bases, and 6 bases stayed unmatched. CDR3 size: 15 residues. CDR1 and CDR2 from the germline V gene are SGHVS and FQNEAQ. The CDR3 region is CASSQTSGFTYEQYF. The CDR3 coding sequence is TGTGCCAGCAGCCAGACTAGCGGGTTCACCTACGAGCAGTACTTC.

The chain uses TRBV28 and TRBJ2-3; 11 nucleotides agree with TRBD2. The CDR3 covers 17 residues. CDR1 is MDHEN, CDR2 SYDVKM, per germline. The ends lost 4 bases at V and 3 bases at J; junction bases unmatched: 9. The CDR3 sequence is CASSSILTSGRTDTQYF. CDR3 DNA: TGTGCCAGCAGTTCGATCCTTACTAGCGGGAGAACAGATACGCAGTATTTT.

The rearrangement links TRBV25-1 to TRBJ2-1; TRBD2 agrees at 12 bases. Germline CDR1 and CDR2: MGHDK and SYGVNS. With V trimmed by 4 bases and J by 7 bases, 2 bases remained unmatched. This CDR3 region has 14 residues. This CDR3 is CASSVTSGRNEQFF. DNA of the CDR3: TGTGCCAGCAGTGTAACTAGCGGGAGGAATGAGCAGTTCTTC.

The rearrangement joins TRBV27 to TRBJ2-7; D is ambiguous. This CDR3 contains 12 residues. V was cut by 4 bases and J by 9 bases, with 13 bases left in between. Germline assignment: CDR1 MNHEY and CDR2 SMNVEV (reference sequence). The CDR3 DNA follows: TGTGCCAGCAGTTCGACTGTTTCCCCGCAGTACTTC. Its protein is CASSSTVSPQYF.

The chain employs TRBV29-1 and TRBJ2-5; 12 bases are shared with TRBD2. This CDR3 is built from 13 residues. Germline V lookup: CDR1 SQVTM, CDR2 ANQGSEA. After removal of 7 bases from V and 5 bases from J, the junction contained 5 bases not matched to a gene. CDR3 region: CSERLAGVETQYF. CDR3 in DNA: TGCAGCGAAAGACTAGCGGGAGTGGAGACCCAGTACTTC.

The V and J genes are TRBV28 and TRBJ1-5, with TRBD1 matching 10 bases. CDR1 and CDR2 (germline): MDHEN, SYDVKM. The CDR3 spans 16 residues. The V segment lost 3 bases and the J segment 4 bases; nucleotides outside the gene matches: 6. The CDR3 here is CASSLTGGAGNQPQHF. In DNA form, the CDR3 reads TGTGCCAGCAGTTTGACAGGGGGCGCGGGAAATCAGCCCCAGCATTTT. The entire variable domain, with the rest obtained from reference TRBV28 and TRBJ1-5, is as follows: DVKVTQSSRYLVKRTGEKVFLECVQDMDHENMFWYRQDPGLGLRLIYFSYDVKMKEKGDIPEGYSVSREKKERFSLILESASTNQTSMYLCASSLTGGAGNQPQHFGDGTRLSIL.

This chain links TRBV18 with TRBJ2-1, with D possibly being TRBD2 (6 bases). Trimming removed 3 bases at V and 7 bases at J, with 19 bases between. CDR1 and CDR2 from the germline V gene are KGHSH and LQKENI. The CDR3 is made up of 16 amino acids. The CDR3 DNA reads TGTGCCAGCTCACCTCCCGTGTCGAAAGGAGGGAATGAGCAGTTCTTC. This codes for CASSPPVSKGGNEQFF.

This chain connects TRBV5-4 to TRBJ1-2; 7 bases fit TRBD1. V was clipped by 4 bases and J by 11 bases; unmatched bases: 5. This CDR3 spans 11 amino acids. In germline, CDR1 is SGHNT, CDR2 YYREEE (reference sequence). The CDR3 sequence is CASSVTGLYTF. The CDR3 DNA is TGTGCCAGCAGCGTGACAGGGCTTTACACCTTC. Combining the CDR3 with reference TRBV5-4 and TRBJ1-2 gives the whole variable domain ETGVTQSPTHLIKTRGQQVTLRCSSQSGHNTVSWYQQALGQGPQFIFQYYREEENGRGNFPPRFSGLQFPNYSSELNVNALELDDSALYLCASSVTGLYTFGSGTRLTVV.

The CDR3 bases are TGTGCCAGCAGCCTGAAAGCGGTGATGGAGACCCAGTACTTC. This codes for CASSLKAVMETQYF. V is TRBV5-4 and J is TRBJ2-5, with a tentative D call TRBD2 (5 bases). From germline, CDR1 is SGHNT and CDR2 YYREEE (reference sequence). The CDR3 runs 14 residues. Trimming stripped 4 bases from V and 5 bases from J, with 15 bases between. Complete variable domain (other parts from reference TRBV5-4 and TRBJ2-5): ETGVTQSPTHLIKTRGQQVTLRCSSQSGHNTVSWYQQALGQGPQFIFQYYREEENGRGNFPPRFSGLQFPNYSSELNVNALELDDSALYLCASSLKAVMETQYFGPGTRLLVL.

The chain links TRBV18 to TRBJ1-5; D gene ambiguous. Germline CDR1 and CDR2: KGHSH and LQKENI. Trimming stripped 2 bases from V and 3 bases from J, with 11 bases between. CDR3 length equals 15 residues. CDR3 DNA sequence: TGTGCCAGCTCACCAGCAGCAGGAAACAATCAGCCCCAGCATTTT. As protein: CASSPAAGNNQPQHF. Full variable domain (remainder filled in from reference TRBV18 and TRBJ1-5): NAGVMQNPRHLVRRRGQEARLRCSPMKGHSHVYWYRQLPEEGLKFMVYLQKENIIDESGMPKERFSAEFPKEGPSILRIQQVVRGDSAAYFCASSPAAGNNQPQHFGDGTRLSIL.

This clone was seen a few times. This CDR3 is also generated by other DNA sequences in the sample. The J gene is TRBJ1-1, the V gene TRBV5-5, with no clear D. The V gene lost 2 bases and the J gene lost 4 bases, with 9 bases spanning the gap. This CDR3 spans 13 amino acids. CDR1 and CDR2 from the germline V gene are SGHKS and YYEKEE (reference sequence). This CDR3 is CASSLGRGTEAFF. The DNA of the CDR3 is TGTGCCAGCAGCTTAGGGCGGGGCACTGAAGCTTTCTTT.

The CDR3 spells CASSSQTGTLGAFF. CDR3 in DNA: TGTGCCAGTAGTTCCCAGACAGGGACCCTCGGAGCTTTCTTT. V gene TRBV19 combines with J gene TRBJ1-1, with 7 bases aligning to TRBD1. The V gene end was trimmed by 5 bases and the J gene end by 10 bases; junction bases not matched to a gene: 13. The CDR3 extends over 14 amino acids. Germline CDR1 and CDR2: LNHDA and SQIVND (reference sequence).